This TCR beta chain was retrieved from a study of T cell changes during pregnancy in multiple sclerosis. The CDR3 spans 14 residues. V lost 1 base and J 5 bases, leaving 11 bases between the germline ends. Germline V gives CDR1 MNHEY, CDR2 SVGAGI. Only in-frame clones appear in the TCRdb table, and some are missing; sequencing was by immunoSEQ multiplex PCR. Here the sample spans roughly 25,000 clones, more than 70% being singletons. This chain joins TRBV6-5 and TRBJ1-1; weak D call: TRBD1 (6 bases). Sequencing used CD4+ T cells from peripheral blood mononuclear cells, obtained in the first trimester of pregnancy. The clonotype comes from a female donor in good health, enrolled as a control in a pregnancy study. The CDR3 protein is CASSYLQGNTEAFF. The CDR3 nucleotides read TGTGCCAGCAGTTACTTGCAGGGGAATACTGAAGCTTTCTTT.